This TCR beta chain was captured by sequencing in a study of Graves' ophthalmopathy and Graves' hyperthyroidism (dated by TCRdb to about 2018). About the investigation overall: Peripheral blood samples were taken at the time of initial diagnosis, before any treatment was given. In total, over 130 blood samples were TCR-sequenced: 40 to 45 ophthalmopathy, roughly 80 hyperthyroidism and about 17 hyperthyroidism-to-ophthalmopathy patients. To explore V-J signatures that distinguish ophthalmopathy from hyperthyroidism, a discovery set of 95 to 100 patients was enrolled, made up of over 40 with ophthalmopathy and some 60 with stable hyperthyroidism. An independent validation cohort comprised some 19 hyperthyroidism patients and some 16 patients who later progressed from hyperthyroidism to ophthalmopathy. T-cell repertoires of thyroid tissue and blood were compared in a handful of hyperthyroidism patients. The study used signatures of the TCR beta repertoire to tell Graves' ophthalmopathy apart from Graves' hyperthyroidism and to predict which patients would progress to ophthalmopathy. After sampling, hyperthyroidism patients received methimazole starting at 30 mg daily, and ophthalmopathy patients received high-dose intravenous methylprednisolone. The roughly 100 discovery patients were randomly divided into training and test sets at a 7:3 ratio.

From the germline V gene, CDR1 is MDHEN and CDR2 is SYDVKM. The CDR3 runs 14 residues from the cysteine to the phenylalanine. Only the CDR3 part of the read is kept: 42 bases, read in frame from the first base. Trimming costs V 7 bases and J 6 bases, and their ends lie 16 bases apart. A word on this clonotype: The target of this receptor is not known. Nothing much larger sits one base from this clone, and base qualities are not available.

For repertoire sequencing, the TCR beta CDR3 regions were amplified from RNA transcripts. The first round of RT-PCR was done with HTBI primers and the Qiagen OneStep RT-PCR kit, and was followed by a second round of multiplex PCR, then size selection and purification. The libraries underwent paired-end sequencing with 100 bp reads on an Illumina HiSeq2000. The published analysis was carried out like this. SOAPnuke was used to process the reads, removing any read that contained adapters or uncalled bases, had a mean Phred below 15, or lacked an exact match to the constant primer or identifier. High-quality paired reads were merged with COPE v1.2.5. Clonotypes were defined as unique nucleotide sequences and were aligned to IMGT TRB V, D and J references using MiTCR v1.1. Analysis was restricted to V-J combinations with a frequency above 0.0001, which covered 99.2% of repertoires. A TCR clonal expansion and chaos score per V-J combination was defined as the ratio of F50 clonal expansion to chaos observed in the TCRdist matrix. Welch's t-statistics and random forest were used to narrow the features down to around 12 V-J combinations, which were then fed into a naive Bayes classifier. The similarity between thyroid and blood repertoires was quantified using the Morisita-Horn index. TCRdb itself trimmed the public reads at Q25 with fastp, ran MiXCR and retained productive beta chains. Records with the same CDR3 protein are collapsed into one entry carrying the most frequent genes and DNA. The V and J calls shown here were made by TCRdb, not taken from the authors' results. In all, the sample holds over 150,000 distinct CDR3 sequences, and less than 45% of those were seen once. Less than 6% of the sample is held by the ten biggest clonotypes.

The ophthalmopathy patients had moderately to severely active disease, with a Clinical Activity Score of 3 or higher, a NOSPECS grade of 4 or higher, and a disease duration of less than 3 months. Patients with other autoimmune diseases, uncontrolled infections, pregnancy or lactation were excluded. Diagnosis relied on clinical symptoms, serum thyroxine, TRAb, thyroid ultrasound and orbital computed tomography. Using Ficoll-Paque density gradient centrifugation, PBMCs were isolated from 9 to 10 ml of fresh peripheral blood. Trizol reagent was used to extract the total RNA, and its quality was then checked on an Agilent 2100 Bioanalyzer. Study-level results and caveats: In validation, the model predicted ophthalmopathy progression with more than 70% sensitivity and approximately 72% specificity; around twelve predicted patients were CT-confirmed with GO in a median of approximately six months. In cross-validation, the 13-signature model distinguished ophthalmopathy from stable hyperthyroidism with less than 90% sensitivity and roughly 81% specificity, while in the test set the corresponding values were 80% and 75%. No statistical method was used to predetermine the sample size, and group allocation was not hidden from the investigators. Most expanded thyroid clonotypes with frequency above 0.001 were also detected in blood, suggesting blood repertoires may reflect the thyroid immune response.

This receptor was taken from a woman aged 40 to 50 with Graves' ophthalmopathy. Donor details come from another sample of the same person, matched by shared clones. The V and J segments used are TRBV28 and TRBJ1-5; TRBD1 is a possible D gene, resting on 6 matching bases. Sequences were obtained from peripheral blood. The nucleotide sequence is TGTGCCAGCACCAAAGGGGGGTCGGCTCAGCCCCAGCATTTT. This is translated as CASTKGGSAQPQHF.